This TCR beta chain derives from a study of blood T cell repertoires in COVID-19. Across the study: Sites across the United States, Italy and Spain contributed samples from acute and convalescent COVID-19. From T cells, B-cell-depleted T cells, or PBMCs came the material, which was cDNA or gDNA.

V lost 2 bases to trimming and J lost 0 bases; unmatched junction nucleotides: 4. CDR3 length equals 15 residues. CDR1 and CDR2 from the germline V gene are SGHRS and YFSETQ. Authors' methods: Cell counts per sample came from amplifying reference gene primers. The table came from immunoSEQ multiplex PCR; TCRdb's copy has only in-frame clones and leaves some out. V, J and clone size derive from that table, while D and trimming were established from the DNA sequence. The data hold approximately 36,000 clones, with 90% observed a single time. The chain joins TRBV5-1 to TRBJ2-7; 8 nucleotides line up with TRBD2. Sequencing was carried out using peripheral blood. The source is a man in his sixties with active or convalescent COVID-19. In DNA, the CDR3 is TGCGCCAGCAGCTTTTTAGCGGGGTCCTCCTACGAGCAGTACTTC. Translation: CASSFLAGSSYEQYF. Combining the CDR3 with reference TRBV5-1 and TRBJ2-7 gives the whole variable domain KAGVTQTPRYLIKTRGQQVTLSCSPISGHRSVSWYQQTPGQGLQFLFEYFSETQRNKGNFPGRFSGRQFSNSRSEMNVSTLELGDSALYLCASSFLAGSSYEQYFGPGTRLTVT.